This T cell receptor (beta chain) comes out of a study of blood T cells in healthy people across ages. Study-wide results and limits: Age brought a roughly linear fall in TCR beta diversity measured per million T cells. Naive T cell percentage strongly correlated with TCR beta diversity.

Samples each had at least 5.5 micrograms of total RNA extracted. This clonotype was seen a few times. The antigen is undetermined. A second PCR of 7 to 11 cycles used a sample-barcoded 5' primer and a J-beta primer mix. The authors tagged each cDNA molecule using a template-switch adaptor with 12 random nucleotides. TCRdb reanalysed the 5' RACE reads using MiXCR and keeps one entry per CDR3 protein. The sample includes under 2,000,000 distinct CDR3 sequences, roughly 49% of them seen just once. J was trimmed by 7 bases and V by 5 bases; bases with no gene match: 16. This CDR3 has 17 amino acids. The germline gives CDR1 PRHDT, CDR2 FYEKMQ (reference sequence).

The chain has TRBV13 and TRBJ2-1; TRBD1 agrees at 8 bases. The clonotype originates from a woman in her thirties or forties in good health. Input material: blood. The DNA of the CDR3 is TGTGCCAGCAGCGCAACAGGGGGTTCTCAACATGGGAATGAGCAGTTCTTC. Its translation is CASSATGGSQHGNEQFF.